This passage covers 20 T cell receptor beta chains from one sample sequenced in a study of control samples from healthy donors and cancer patients. The repertoire was sequenced with immunoSEQ multiplex PCR; TCRdb's copy has only in-frame clones and lacks some. In the table there are fewer than 200,000 clones, approximately 92% of which are singletons. Sample: blood. The receptor source for this set is a man aged 25 to 40 in good health.

The chain has TRBV28 and TRBJ2-1; D call uncertain. This CDR3 has 16 amino acids. Germline V gene data show CDR1 as MDHEN and CDR2 as SYDVKM. Trimming shortened V by 7 bases and J by 0 bases, and 16 bases separated the two germline ends. CDR3 amino acids: CASTQWLTSSYNEQFF. The DNA of the CDR3 is TGTGCCAGCACCCAGTGGTTGACAAGCTCCTACAATGAGCAGTTCTTC.

J is TRBJ1-2 and V is TRBV19, with TRBD1 identical over 7 bases. The germline V gene encodes CDR1 LNHDA and CDR2 SQIVND (reference sequence). The CDR3 spans 14 residues. V shed 5 bases and J 1 base; nucleotides not matched to a gene: 4. CDR3 bases: TGTGCCAGTAGTTCCCGGGACAGTAACTATGGCTACACCTTC. Translating it yields CASSSRDSNYGYTF.

The genes are TRBV28 and TRBJ1-3, with TRBD1 matching over 11 bases. The CDR3 loop spans 16 amino acids. From germline, CDR1 is MDHEN and CDR2 SYDVKM. J lost 4 bases, V lost 3 bases, and 5 bases had no gene match. Here the CDR3 reads CASSFSGTGGGNTIYF. Here the CDR3 DNA reads TGTGCCAGCAGTTTCTCAGGGACAGGGGGAGGAAACACCATATATTTT.

Here the CDR3 reads CASSLGGGGPRTQYF. The CDR3 nucleotides are TGTGCCAGCTCCCTGGGTGGCGGGGGGCCCAGGACCCAGTACTTC. The rearrangement joins TRBV27 to TRBJ2-5; 8 bases are a match to TRBD2. J was trimmed by 7 bases and V by 8 bases; bases with no gene match: 15. The germline gives CDR1 MNHEY, CDR2 SMNVEV (reference sequence). This CDR3 comprises 15 residues.

The chain carries TRBV2 and TRBJ1-1; 7 nucleotides align to TRBD1. Germline-derived CDR1 and CDR2 are SNHLY and FYNNEI. This CDR3 has 16 amino acids. Trimming cost V 7 bases and J 4 bases; bases outside gene matches: 15. CDR3 nucleotides: TGTGCCAGCACTCCTACAGGGGAGGGGATGGGCACTGAAGCTTTCTTT. Protein product: CASTPTGEGMGTEAFF.

The rearrangement uses TRBV28 and TRBJ1-1; D call uncertain. Germline V gene lookup returns CDR1 MDHEN and CDR2 SYDVKM. Between the trimmed V and J ends, which lost 5 bases and 1 base, there was a span of 14 bases. The CDR3 has 15 residues. CDR3 amino acids: CASSLRGLRNTEAFF. DNA of the CDR3: TGTGCCAGCAGTCTTCGTGGGCTGAGGAACACTGAAGCTTTCTTT.

V is TRBV11-3 and J is TRBJ2-7, with a possible D match to TRBD2 (6 bases). CDR1 is SGHNT, CDR2 YENEEA, per germline. The CDR3 covers 15 residues. V lost 5 bases and J lost 2, with 16 bases in between. The CDR3: CASSPSREAPYEQYF. The CDR3 region has the DNA TGTGCCAGCAGCCCCAGCAGGGAGGCCCCCTACGAGCAGTACTTC.

The chain joins TRBV6-6 to TRBJ2-1; no firm D call. CDR3 length equals 14 residues. Germline lookup yields CDR1 MNHNY and CDR2 SVGAGI (reference sequence). The V end lost 0 bases, the J end lost 4 bases, and 7 bases lay between the germline ends. CDR3 bases: TGTGCCAGCAGTTACTCGAGGACGTACAATGAGCAGTTCTTC. Translation: CASSYSRTYNEQFF.

This clone is a singleton in its sample. In DNA, the CDR3 is TGTGCCAGCAGTTCTGGACAGGGGGGCAGCACAGATACGCAGTATTTT. This encodes CASSSGQGGSTDTQYF. The chain employs TRBV27 and TRBJ2-3; 10 bases fit TRBD1. Germline V gene lookup returns CDR1 MNHEY and CDR2 SMNVEV (reference sequence). V shed 4 bases, J shed 0 bases, and the junction held 4 bases outside the gene matches. The CDR3 is 16 residues long.

This chain uses TRBV19 with TRBJ1-6; D gene ambiguous. Germline V gene sequence: CDR1 LNHDA, CDR2 SQIVND (reference sequence). This CDR3 comprises 13 residues. Trimming removed 7 bases at V and 9 bases at J, with 13 bases between. The CDR3 region has the DNA TGTGCCAGTACATTTTCACTCGGTTCACCCCTCCACTTT. Protein product: CASTFSLGSPLHF.

This clone appeared once. The J gene is TRBJ1-3, the V gene TRBV12-5; the D is unclear. The CDR3 loop spans 13 amino acids. V lost 5 bases and J lost 2, with 7 bases in between. Per germline, CDR1 LGHNT and CDR2 FRNRAP. In DNA, the CDR3 is TGTGCTAGTGGTCCGAGTGCTGGAAACACCATATATTTT. Protein sequence: CASGPSAGNTIYF.

This clone was recorded only once. This chain uses TRBV5-4 with TRBJ2-7; D is possibly TRBD1 (6 bases). The CDR3 spans 15 residues. Germline V CDR1 and CDR2: SGHNT, YYREEE (reference sequence). V gave up 4 bases and J gave up 2 bases, with 16 bases separating them. CDR3 coding DNA: TGTGCCAGCAGCCCCGGCCAGGGGCTCACCTACGAGCAGTACTTC. Its protein product is CASSPGQGLTYEQYF.

The V and J genes are TRBV18 and TRBJ2-4; D ambiguous. V was shortened by 3 bases and J by 0 bases, with 6 bases between the two germline ends. There are 14 residues in the CDR3. CDR1 is KGHSH, CDR2 LQKENI, per germline. The DNA for the CDR3 is TGTGCCAGCTCACCTTCAGGAGCCAAAAACATTCAGTACTTC. This translates into CASSPSGAKNIQYF.

This chain connects TRBV4-1 to TRBJ1-5; weak D call: TRBD1 (6 bases). Trimming stripped 3 bases from V and 2 bases from J, with 11 bases between. Germline CDR1 reads MGHRA; CDR2 reads YSYEKL. The CDR3 runs to 15 residues. CDR3 DNA sequence: TGCGCCAGCAGCCAGGGGGCGTGGGGCAATCAGCCCCAGCATTTT. It encodes CASSQGAWGNQPQHF.

The V and J genes are TRBV9 and TRBJ1-2, with 7 positions matching TRBD1. The CDR3 spans 13 residues. V was clipped by 2 bases and J by 6 bases; unmatched bases: 4. Germline lookup yields CDR1 SGDLS and CDR2 YYNGEE. Here the CDR3 DNA reads TGTGCCAGCAGCGTTGACAGGGAGCATGGCTACACCTTC. This gives the protein CASSVDREHGYTF. The full variable domain, with the rest looked up from reference TRBV9 and TRBJ1-2, is DSGVTQTPKHLITATGQRVTLRCSPRSGDLSVYWYQQSLDQGLQFLIQYYNGEERAKGNILERFSAQQFPDLHSELNLSSLELGDSALYFCASSVDREHGYTFGSGTRLTVV.

The chain uses TRBV5-4 and TRBJ1-5; D remains unclear. CDR3 size: 15 residues. The V gene lost 0 bases and the J gene lost 1 base, with 8 bases spanning the gap. CDR1 is SGHNT and CDR2 is YYREEE in the germline V gene (reference sequence). DNA for the CDR3: TGTGCCAGCAGCTTGGGAGGGAGCAGCAATCAGCCCCAGCATTTT. It encodes CASSLGGSSNQPQHF.

The V gene is TRBV3-1 (or the pseudogene TRBV3-2), the J gene TRBJ1-4; tentatively, D is TRBD1 (5 bases). CDR3 size: 15 residues. Per the germline V gene, CDR1 is LGHDT and CDR2 is YNNKEL (reference sequence). V was clipped by 1 base and J by 3 bases, with 9 bases between them. CDR3 loop: CASSQVGEANEKLFF. The DNA for the CDR3 is TGTGCCAGCAGCCAAGTGGGGGAAGCTAATGAAAAACTGTTTTTT.

The chain employs TRBV5-4 and TRBJ2-2; D is uncertain. The CDR3 is made up of 13 amino acids. Germline V gene sequence: CDR1 SGHNT, CDR2 YYREEE (reference sequence). V was cut by 3 bases and J by 5 bases, with 8 bases left in between. The CDR3 loop reads CASSWDRTGELFF. CDR3 nucleotides: TGTGCCAGCAGCTGGGATAGGACCGGGGAGCTGTTTTTT. Drawing the rest from reference TRBV5-4 and TRBJ2-2, the complete variable domain is ETGVTQSPTHLIKTRGQQVTLRCSSQSGHNTVSWYQQALGQGPQFIFQYYREEENGRGNFPPRFSGLQFPNYSSELNVNALELDDSALYLCASSWDRTGELFFGEGSRLTVL.

The CDR3 coding sequence is TGTGCCAGCAGTGTGGACGGTGACACTGAAGCTTTCTTT. Translated, it gives CASSVDGDTEAFF. This chain uses TRBV2 with TRBJ1-1; D is unclear. Germline-derived CDR1 and CDR2 are SNHLY and FYNNEI. Deletions cut 4 bases from V and 3 bases from J, with 9 bases between. The CDR3 extends over 13 amino acids.

The V call is TRBV27, the J call TRBJ1-1, with 10 positions matching TRBD1. Germline CDR1 and CDR2: MNHEY and SMNVEV (reference sequence). CDR3 length: 14 residues. V shed 10 bases, J shed 1 base, and the junction held 6 bases outside the gene matches. Written as DNA, the CDR3 is TGTGCCACCCGGGACAGGGGAACGAACACTGAAGCTTTCTTT. Translation: CATRDRGTNTEAFF.